Below, 11 T cell receptor beta chains from the same sample are listed, as sequenced in a study of breast tumors, draining lymph nodes, adjacent tissues. TCRdb called the multiplex PCR reads again in MiXCR, with one record for every CDR3 protein. The sample carries some 150,000 distinct CDR3 sequences, about 30% recorded once. Breast cancer patients provided tissue from their axillary draining lymph nodes. The sequenced sample consisted of axillary lymph node tissue. The source is a female donor with breast cancer. Some clones in this sample may be carry-over from other donors' samples.

A word on this clonotype: Just one base apart from a much larger clone, this may be a read error. V and J are TRBV27 and TRBJ2-2, with a tentative D call TRBD2 (5 bases). Per the germline V gene, CDR1 is MNHEY and CDR2 is SMNVEV (reference sequence). The CDR3 is made up of 12 amino acids. The DNA for the CDR3 is TGTGCCAGCAGTTTCTTCGGTGGGGAGCTGCTTTTT. It yields the protein CASSFFGGELLF.

Worth noting for this clonotype: One end of the junction does not line up with germline, which may come from a read error. The rearrangement joins TRBV5-1 to TRBJ1-6; 8 bases are a match to TRBD1. Germline lookup yields CDR1 SGHRS and CDR2 YFSETQ. The CDR3 is made up of 14 amino acids. CDR3 nucleotide sequence: TGCGCCAGCAGCCCCGGACAGGGAGATTCCCCCCTCCACTTT. This encodes CASSPGQGDSPLHF.

V is TRBV7-9 and J is TRBJ2-1; 8 bases agree with TRBD1. Germline CDR1 reads SEHNR; CDR2 reads FQNEAQ (reference sequence). CDR3 length: 15 amino acids. J gave up 5 bases and V 5 bases, and 8 bases lay outside the gene matches. The chain's CDR3 is CASSTGGLGNNEQFF. The CDR3 DNA follows: TGTGCCAGCAGCACAGGGGGTTTGGGTAACAATGAGCAGTTCTTC. Full variable domain (remainder filled in from reference TRBV7-9 and TRBJ2-1): DTGVSQNPRHKITKRGQNVTFRCDPISEHNRLYWYRQTLGQGPEFLTYFQNEAQLEKSRLLSDRFSAERPKGSFSTLEIQRTEQGDSAMYLCASSTGGLGNNEQFFGPGTRLTVL.

This clonotype has just a few counts. A much larger clone is a single base away; this may be a read error. V is TRBV11-1 and J is TRBJ2-7; D remains unclear. Between the trimmed V and J ends, which lost 5 bases and 8 bases, there was a span of 16 bases. The CDR3 is 13 residues long. Germline lookup yields CDR1 SGHAT and CDR2 FQDESV (reference sequence). CDR3 in DNA: TGTGCCAGCAGCCCTATCACGAGCGCACAGCAGTACTTC. It translates to CASSPITSAQQYF. The full variable domain, rest sourced from reference TRBV11-1 and TRBJ2-7, is EAEVAQSPRYKITEKSQAVAFWCDPISGHATLYWYRQILGQGPELLVQFQDESVVDDSQLPKDRFSAERLKGVDSTLKIQPAELGDSAMYLCASSPITSAQQYFGPGTRLTVT.

The V call is TRBV20-1, the J call TRBJ1-6; tentative D call: TRBD1 (6 bases). The CDR3 spans 14 residues. CDR1 is DFQATT and CDR2 is SNEGSKA in the germline V gene (reference sequence). V was pared by 4 bases and J by 8 bases, with 15 bases between. CDR3 protein: CSATVGTPHSPLHF. DNA for the CDR3: TGCAGTGCTACGGTGGGGACACCTCATTCACCCCTCCACTTT.

The chain carries TRBV7-3 and TRBJ2-5; TRBD2 matches at 10 bases. CDR1 SGHTA and CDR2 FQGTGA come from the germline V gene. This CDR3 comprises 18 residues. The CDR3 sequence: CGGSFKREGQGLSETQYF. The DNA for the CDR3 is TGTGGCGGCAGCTTTAAGCGGGAGGGCCAAGGTTTATCGGAGACCCAGTACTTC.

This clonotype has ten or more counts. The chain uses TRBV20-1 and TRBJ1-4; unclear D gene. Trimming took off 4 bases at V and 7 bases at J, with 13 bases between the two ends. CDR3 length: 13 residues. The germline gives CDR1 DFQATT, CDR2 SNEGSKA (reference sequence). CDR3 residues: CSAIYVGGEKLFF. The DNA for the CDR3 is TGCAGTGCTATTTATGTGGGTGGTGAAAAACTGTTTTTT.

This clonotype has a handful of counts. The chain recombines TRBV6-2 or TRBV6-3 with TRBJ2-1; 9 bases are shared with TRBD1. This CDR3 comprises 15 residues. V was pared by 4 bases and J by 8 bases, with 9 bases of the junction left unmatched. Per germline, CDR1 MNHEY and CDR2 SVGEGT. The CDR3 here is CASSSRQGGFDEQFF. CDR3 bases: TGTGCCAGCAGTTCTAGACAGGGGGGGTTCGATGAGCAGTTCTTC.

To note about this clonotype: This may be a read error, as it is one base from a much larger clone. The rearrangement uses TRBV2 and TRBJ1-1, with D unresolved. The CDR3 length is 14 residues. In germline, CDR1 is SNHLY, CDR2 FYNNEI. The CDR3 DNA follows: TGTGCCAGCAGTGATAGGGTGAGGAACGCTGAAGCTTTCTTT. Translated: CASSDRVRNAEAFF.

The sample holds many counts of this clonotype. J is TRBJ2-1 and V is TRBV20-1; D remains unclear. Germline loops: CDR1 DFQATT, CDR2 SNEGSKA (reference sequence). V lost 5 bases and J 7 bases, leaving 6 bases between the germline ends. The CDR3 consists of 10 residues. CDR3 protein: CSAPGNEQFF. The CDR3 DNA follows: TGCAGTGCTCCTGGGAATGAGCAGTTCTTC.

In this sample, this clonotype turned up a few times. The junction differs from germline at one of its ends, possibly a read error. The V and J genes are TRBV7-3 and TRBJ2-6; TRBD1 aligns across 10 bases. This CDR3 is built from 18 residues. Germline V gene sequence: CDR1 SGHTA, CDR2 FQGTGA. CDR3 coding DNA: TGTGCCTGCAGCCACGCGGACAGGGGGGCGGGGGGGGCCAACGTCCTGACTTTC. Translating gives CACSHADRGAGGANVLTF.